This TCR beta chain was sequenced in a study of T-cell memory formation after mild COVID-19. Study-level background: Largely donor-specific sequence clusters came from a couple of donors. Findings of the study overall: Largely, contracting CD4+ clones fell within CM and EM, and contracting CD8+ clones within EMRA.

The CDR3 contains 13 residues. The V end lost 5 bases, the J end lost 1 base, and 6 bases lay between the germline ends. Germline CDR1 is MGHRA and CDR2 is YSYEKL. TCRdb redid the calling of the 5' RACE reads with MiXCR, one entry per CDR3 protein. Among roughly 250,000 distinct CDR3 sequences, roughly 15% were seen once, and the ten largest hold roughly 3.6%. Turning to this clonotype: The antigen remains unidentified.

Sequenced sample: PBMCs or a T cell subset sorted from them (not recorded which). The gene calls are TRBV4-1 and TRBJ1-5; D is possibly TRBD1 (6 bases). This TCR was sampled from a man younger than 35 who had mild COVID-19 (a few samples of this study predate the infection). Cell type and time point are not known. The CDR3 loop is CASSGTSNQPQHF. CDR3 DNA: TGCGCCAGCAGCGGGACAAGCAATCAGCCCCAGCATTTT.